This T cell receptor (beta chain) was identified in a study of blood T cell repertoires in COVID-19. The wider study: PBMCs, B-cell-depleted T cells, or T cells were the source of the cDNA or gDNA that made up the material.

Original analysis: Amplification of reference gene primers was used by the study to estimate nucleated cell counts. The method was immunoSEQ multiplex PCR; TCRdb's version includes in-frame clones alone and lacks a portion of them. For V, J and clone size, that table is used; D and trimming come from the DNA. The table shows 200,000 to 300,000 clones, with approximately 80% occurring only once. This CDR3 region has 13 residues. Trimming pared 4 bases from V and 2 bases from J, leaving 10 bases between. Germline V CDR1 and CDR2: SGDLS, YYNGEE. V is TRBV9 and J is TRBJ2-7; D perhaps matches TRBD2 (6 bases). The sequencing input was peripheral blood. The receptor's source is a man aged 60 to 69 with acute or convalescent COVID-19. The CDR3 DNA reads as TGTGCCAGCAGCCCGAGCGGGCCCTACGAGCAGTACTTC. This encodes CASSPSGPYEQYF.